Shown below are 7 T cell receptor beta chains from a single sample sequenced in a study of cytomegalovirus exposure and HLA in healthy donors. With 60 Vbeta and 13 Jbeta primers, the PCR was carried out. This table comes from immunoSEQ multiplex PCR, and its TCRdb copy is limited to in-frame clones, with some not included. The table has some 170,000 clones, about 77% seen once. Sequencing input: PBMCs. The source is a man younger than 35 in good health and CMV-seropositive.

The rearrangement links TRBV11-2 to TRBJ2-7, with TRBD2 as a possible D gene (6 bases). Trimming took 5 bases from V and 5 from J, leaving 10 bases between them. Germline CDR1 SGHAT, CDR2 FQNNGV. This CDR3 is 12 amino acids long. CDR3 bases: TGTGCCAGCAGCCGACTAGGGGACGAGCAGTACTTC. Amino acids: CASSRLGDEQYF.

The V call is TRBV27, the J call TRBJ1-4; 9 positions match TRBD1. This CDR3 has 15 residues. CDR1 MNHEY and CDR2 SMNVEV come from the germline V gene (reference sequence). The V gene end was trimmed by 5 bases and the J gene end by 8 bases; junction bases not matched to a gene: 9. The CDR3 DNA reads as TGTGCCAGCAGTCCACGGGACAGGGTGCCCGAAAAACTGTTTTTT. Amino acid sequence: CASSPRDRVPEKLFF.

This chain joins TRBV5-6 and TRBJ1-1; D gene unclear. The V gene lost 0 bases and the J gene lost 7 bases, with 16 bases spanning the gap. Germline values: CDR1 SGHDT, CDR2 YYEEEE. This CDR3 has 15 residues. The DNA of the CDR3 is TGTGCCAGCAGCTTGGCCAAAGTGAGTGGGCGTGAAGCTTTCTTT. This sequence encodes CASSLAKVSGREAFF.

The chain is built from TRBV29-1 and TRBJ2-6; D is perhaps TRBD1 (6 bases). The CDR3 has 18 residues. Trimming shortened V by 0 bases and J by 0 bases, and 15 bases separated the two germline ends. CDR1 and CDR2 (germline): SQVTM, ANQGSEA. CDR3: CSVEDLTGQHSGANVLTF. The CDR3 nucleotides are TGCAGCGTTGAAGATCTTACCGGACAGCACTCTGGGGCCAACGTCCTGACTTTC.

Here the CDR3 reads CASGDSWQQPQHF. The CDR3 bases are TGTGCCAGCGGAGACAGTTGGCAACAGCCCCAGCATTTT. This chain joins TRBV28 and TRBJ1-5; the D gene is possibly TRBD1 (5 bases). CDR3 length: 13 amino acids. CDR1 and CDR2 from the germline V gene are MDHEN and SYDVKM. V dropped 8 bases and J dropped 7 bases, with 15 bases sitting between them.

This chain's CDR3 is CAISGGEETQYF. CDR3 coding DNA: TGTGCCATCAGTGGGGGAGAAGAGACCCAGTACTTC. The rearrangement links TRBV10-3 to TRBJ2-5, with D perhaps matching TRBD2 (5 bases). V was shortened by 4 bases and J by 3 bases, with 6 bases between the two germline ends. Germline V gives CDR1 ENHRY, CDR2 SYGVKD. This CDR3 contains 12 residues.

This sequence joins TRBV12-5 and TRBJ1-1, with 7 positions matching TRBD1. Per the germline V gene, CDR1 is LGHNT and CDR2 is FRNRAP. Trimming took 4 bases from V and 4 from J; bases not matched to a gene: 3. CDR3 length: 13 residues. The chain's CDR3 is CASGSQGGTEAFF. The DNA of the CDR3 is TGTGCTAGTGGTTCGCAGGGGGGCACTGAAGCTTTCTTT.